This T cell receptor (beta chain) was found in a study of blood T cell repertoires in COVID-19. Study as a whole: Specimens from acute and convalescent COVID-19 originated in the United States, Italy and Spain.

Sequencing was performed with immunoSEQ multiplex PCR; in TCRdb, only in-frame clones are kept and a portion is missing. The sample contains around 67,000 clones, about 90% of which appear only once. The CDR3 consists of 13 residues. The V end was cut by 0 bases, the J end by 6 bases, with 10 bases between. Germline CDR1 is SGHRS and CDR2 is YFSETQ. The TCR comes from a woman older than 75 with active or convalescent COVID-19. J is TRBJ2-7 and V is TRBV5-1; the D gene is possibly TRBD1 (5 bases). Source material: peripheral blood. Written as DNA, the CDR3 is TGCGCCAGCAGCTTGGAAGGGGCCCTCGAGCAGTACTTC. Translating it yields CASSLEGALEQYF.